The 14 T cell receptor beta chains in this list originate from one sample, sequenced in a study of regulatory T cells in long-lasting Graves disease. iRepertoire HTBI primers and Arm-PCR of CDR3 regions built TCR beta libraries. TCRdb redid the calling of the multiplex PCR reads with MiXCR, one entry per CDR3 protein. The sample consists of 400,000 to 550,000 distinct CDR3 sequences, roughly 15% of them appearing once. Time point noted: newly diagnosed GD, antithyroid drugs for less than 3 months. PBMC RNA served as the TCR library source. These same data were also listed under a study on T cells in Graves' hyperthyroidism and ophthalmopathy.

The sample was peripheral blood mononuclear cells (PBMCs), taken at new diagnosis, from a patient treated with antithyroid drugs. Source of these receptors: a young woman with Graves disease.

This clonotype came up a few times. The rearrangement uses TRBV28 and TRBJ1-5; D call uncertain. The CDR3 loop spans 14 amino acids. Germline loops: CDR1 MDHEN, CDR2 SYDVKM. The V gene lost 9 bases and the J gene lost 5 bases, with 17 bases spanning the gap. For the CDR3, the DNA is TGTGCCAGTACGACGTGGGCACCATATCAGCCCCAGCATTTT. Translation: CASTTWAPYQPQHF.

This clonotype was recorded at least ten times. The chain uses TRBV7-8 and TRBJ2-7, with 7 bases that match TRBD1. Per germline, CDR1 SGHVS and CDR2 FQNEAQ. V dropped 5 bases and J dropped 3; count of bases not matched to a gene: 7. CDR3 length: 14 amino acids. The CDR3 sequence is CASSVGQIHYEQYF. CDR3 DNA: TGTGCCAGCAGCGTGGGACAGATCCACTACGAGCAGTACTTC. Full variable domain (remainder filled in from reference TRBV7-8 and TRBJ2-7): GAGVSQSPRYKVAKRGQDVALRCDPISGHVSLFWYQQALGQGPEFLTYFQNEAQLDKSGLPSDRFFAERPEGSVSTLKIQRTQQEDSAVYLCASSVGQIHYEQYFGPGTRLTVT.

This clonotype was found many times. The chain employs TRBV20-1 and TRBJ2-7; 7 bases align to TRBD2. After removal of 2 bases from V and 4 bases from J, the junction contained 14 bases not matched to a gene. Looked up from germline, CDR1 is DFQATT and CDR2 is SNEGSKA (reference sequence). The CDR3 contains 16 residues. Here the CDR3 reads CSARPGGWRSTYEQYF. The CDR3 DNA is TGCAGTGCTAGACCGGGGGGTTGGAGGTCTACTTACGAGCAGTACTTC.

The chain uses TRBV7-3 and TRBJ2-5, with 7 bases fitting TRBD1. The CDR3 length is 15 residues. From germline, CDR1 is SGHTA and CDR2 FQGTGA. V lost 1 base and J lost 5; bases outside the gene matches: 7. The CDR3 loop is CASSLNGQVGETQYF. The CDR3 region has the DNA TGTGCCAGCAGCTTAAATGGACAGGTTGGGGAGACCCAGTACTTC.

This clonotype was counted ten times or more. The rearrangement joins TRBV28 to TRBJ2-1; no clear D. This CDR3 contains 13 residues. Trimming cost V 3 bases and J 5 bases, with 8 bases left between them. CDR1 and CDR2 from the germline V gene are MDHEN and SYDVKM. CDR3 in amino acids: CASSFRRDNEQFF. CDR3 coding DNA: TGTGCCAGCAGTTTTAGACGGGACAATGAGCAGTTCTTC.

In the case of this clonotype: A much larger clone lies a single base off, so this may be a read error. The genes are TRBV7-8 and TRBJ2-1; D tentatively fits TRBD1 or TRBD2 (5 bases each). This CDR3 has 16 amino acids. Germline V gene sequence: CDR1 SGHVS, CDR2 FQNEAQ. The V gene lost 2 bases and the J gene lost 7 bases, with 18 bases spanning the gap. CDR3 in amino acids: CASSLPSTGRLNEQFF. CDR3 coding DNA: TGTGCCAGCAGCTTACCGAGCACGGGACGCCTTAATGAGCAGTTCTTC.

This clonotype occurred many times. The chain recombines TRBV18 with TRBJ1-1, with D unclear. The germline V and J ends were trimmed by 2 bases and 2 bases, with 9 bases remaining between them. The CDR3 is 14 residues long. Germline V lookup: CDR1 KGHSH, CDR2 LQKENI. The CDR3 DNA sequence: TGTGCCAGCTCACCATCGGGCGGAAACACTGAAGCTTTCTTT. Its translation is CASSPSGGNTEAFF.

Ten or more counts support this clonotype. CDR3 loop: CASSPRTSWNTEAFF. The CDR3 DNA reads as TGCGCCAGCAGCCCCCGGACATCGTGGAACACTGAAGCTTTCTTT. The chain combines TRBV5-1 with TRBJ1-1; perhaps TRBD1 as D (5 bases). Trimming shortened V by 4 bases and J by 1 base, and 14 bases separated the two germline ends. The germline V gene encodes CDR1 SGHRS and CDR2 YFSETQ. This CDR3 is built from 15 residues.

This clonotype was found many times. V gene TRBV12-3 or TRBV12-4 combines with J gene TRBJ1-6; no clear D gene. The CDR3 runs 13 residues. V was clipped by 5 bases and J by 8 bases, with 10 bases between them. The CDR3 loop reads CASSARIDSPLHF. DNA for the CDR3: TGTGCCAGCAGTGCCAGAATTGATTCACCCCTCCACTTT.

This clonotype has a single count. The J gene is TRBJ2-1, the V gene TRBV20-1, with D tentatively TRBD2 (5 bases). The germline V gene has CDR1 DFQATT and CDR2 SNEGSKA (reference sequence). Trimming pared 0 bases from V and 0 bases from J, leaving 15 bases between. This CDR3 region has 17 residues. CDR3 protein: CSARDLLSVSSYNEQFF. The DNA of the CDR3 is TGCAGTGCTAGAGACCTTCTTAGCGTGAGCTCCTACAATGAGCAGTTCTTC.

This clonotype appeared many times. V and J are TRBV30 and TRBJ2-5; unclear D gene. The CDR3 loop spans 12 amino acids. From germline, CDR1 is GTSNPN and CDR2 SVGIG (reference sequence). The V gene lost 3 bases and the J gene lost 2 bases, with 7 bases spanning the gap. CDR3 in amino acids: CAWSFGQETQYF. The DNA of the CDR3 is TGTGCCTGGAGCTTCGGGCAAGAGACCCAGTACTTC.

About this clonotype itself: A much larger clone is a single base away; this may be a read error. The chain employs TRBV7-9 and TRBJ2-3, with D possibly being TRBD1 (5 bases). The germline V gene encodes CDR1 SEHNR and CDR2 FQNEAQ (reference sequence). This CDR3 is built from 16 residues. CDR3 nucleotides: TGTACCAGCAGCTTAGGGGTTGGGTCTAGCACAGATACGCAGTATTTT. This codes for CTSSLGVGSSTDTQYF.

There are many counts of this clonotype. This rearrangement joins TRBV7-9 to TRBJ2-1; a possible D gene is TRBD1 (5 bases). CDR3 length: 16 residues. The V end lost 1 base, the J end lost 8 bases, and 18 bases lay between the germline ends. The V gene's germline CDR1 is SEHNR and CDR2 FQNEAQ (reference sequence). This CDR3 is CASSLGRGRAADEQFF. DNA of the CDR3: TGTGCCAGCAGCTTAGGTAGGGGAAGGGCAGCCGATGAGCAGTTCTTC.

Notes on this clonotype: A much more abundant neighbour one base away suggests this may be a read error. The conserved final phenylalanine or tryptophan is absent from the CDR3, which likely points to a read error. The rearrangement joins TRBV12-5 to TRBJ2-3; no clear D. CDR1 and CDR2 (germline): LGHNT, FRNRAP. CDR3 length equals 17 residues. V gave up 1 base and J gave up 3 bases, with 17 bases separating them. The CDR3 DNA is TGTGCTAGTGGTTTGGACGGCGGTGAGGTTTTTACAGATACGCAGTATCTT. This translates into CASGLDGGEVFTDTQYL.